This is a list of T cell receptor beta chains from one sample in a study of neoadjuvant anti-PD-1 for oral cavity cancer. TCRdb's copy holds only in-frame clones and misses some; the assay was immunoSEQ multiplex PCR. The sample holds tens of thousands of clones, roughly 45% seen once. The source was tumor tissue, collected after nivolumab (anti-PD-1) treatment. The receptors shown here come from a person aged 35-79 years with oral cavity squamous cell carcinoma. Each CDR3 is given with its conserved first and last residue. A D gene is named only where the DNA matches it firmly. Where a row states a size, it is once, few, many or the class of an expanded clone; other rows omit it.

D: .
J: TRBJ2-3
size: .
V: TRBV7-2
DNA: TGTGCCAGCAGCTTAGCGGGAGGACGCAATACGCAGTATTTT
CDR3: CASSLAGGRNTQYF

D: TRBD2
J: TRBJ2-1
size: .
V: TRBV6-4
DNA: TGTGCCAGCAGCCGGGGGGGCCTCTACAATGAGCAGTTCTTC
CDR3: CASSRGGLYNEQFF

D: .
J: TRBJ1-1
size: few
V: TRBV4-3
DNA: TGCGCCAGCAGCCAAGATCTAGGGGCTGCGAACACTGAAGCTTTCTTT
CDR3: CASSQDLGAANTEAFF

D: TRBD2
J: TRBJ2-3
size: once
V: TRBV15
DNA: TGTGCCACCAGCATACGGGACTACTACACAGATACGCAGTATTTT
CDR3: CATSIRDYYTDTQYF

D: .
J: TRBJ2-1
size: .
V: TRBV5-4
DNA: TGTGCCAGCAGCTCGGGGATCCTCGCTAATGAGCAGTTCTTC
CDR3: CASSSGILANEQFF

D: .
J: TRBJ2-2
size: few
V: TRBV6-5
DNA: TGTGCCAGCAGTTACTCGAGGGGAGTCACCGGGGAGCTGTTTTTT
CDR3: CASSYSRGVTGELFF

D: TRBD2
J: TRBJ2-1
size: once
V: TRBV10-3
DNA: TGTGCCATCAGTCCCGGGACTAGCGGGGGAAATGAGCAGTTCTTC
CDR3: CAISPGTSGGNEQFF

D: .
J: TRBJ2-1
size: .
V: TRBV9
DNA: TGTGCCAGCAGCGAGACGCGGGTCGGGGGCGCACCAGTTGAGCAGTTCTTC
CDR3: CASSETRVGGAPVEQFF

D: .
J: TRBJ1-2
size: few
V: TRBV5-6
DNA: TGTGCCAGCAGCTTGGTCGACAGGTCTAACTATGGCTACACCTTC
CDR3: CASSLVDRSNYGYTF

D: TRBD2
J: TRBJ2-3
size: .
V: TRBV19
DNA: TGTGCCAGTAGTATGACTAGCGGGTTTGATACGCAGTATTTT
CDR3: CASSMTSGFDTQYF

D: TRBD1
J: TRBJ1-2
size: many
V: TRBV7-2
DNA: TGTGCCAGCAGCTTAGGGACAGGGCTTGGGGGCTATGGCTACACCTTC
CDR3: CASSLGTGLGGYGYTF

D: .
J: TRBJ2-2
size: .
V: TRBV9
DNA: TGTGCCAGCAGCGTAGCGGCAGGGCGCACCGGGGAGCTGTTTTTT
CDR3: CASSVAAGRTGELFF

D: .
J: TRBJ2-3
size: .
V: TRBV2
DNA: TGTGCCAGCAGTGGGGAGGTCAGGGGCTACTATACAGATACGCAGTATTTT
CDR3: CASSGEVRGYYTDTQYF

D: .
J: TRBJ1-5
size: .
V: TRBV28
DNA: TGTGCCAGCAGTTCCCTACAGGGCGGTGGACAGCCCCAGCATTTT
CDR3: CASSSLQGGGQPQHF

D: .
J: TRBJ1-4
size: few
V: TRBV29-1
DNA: TGCAGCGTTGTAACGGTGAATGAAAAACTGTTTTTT
CDR3: CSVVTVNEKLFF

D: .
J: TRBJ2-3
size: few
V: TRBV5-1
DNA: TGCGCCAGTCAACTAGCTTGGACAGATACGCAGTATTTT
CDR3: CASQLAWTDTQYF

D: .
J: TRBJ1-5
size: .
V: TRBV7-9
DNA: TGTGCCAGCAGCTTACGGAAGGGTCAGCCCCAGCATTTT
CDR3: CASSLRKGQPQHF

D: .
J: TRBJ2-7
size: .
V: TRBV5-1
DNA: TGCGCCAGCAGCTTGTACAGGGGAGGCGAGCAGTACTTC
CDR3: CASSLYRGGEQYF

D: TRBD2
J: TRBJ2-5
size: .
V: TRBV5-8
DNA: TGTGCCAGCAGCTTGGGACTAGCGGGGAGAAATTGGGAGACCCAGTACTTC
CDR3: CASSLGLAGRNWETQYF

D: .
J: TRBJ2-5
size: .
V: TRBV20-1
DNA: TGCAGTGTGAAGGGCGGAGAGACCCAGTACTTC
CDR3: CSVKGGETQYF

D: .
J: TRBJ1-5
size: .
V: TRBV11-2
DNA: TGTGCCAGCAGCTTATCAAGCAATCAGCCCCAGCATTTT
CDR3: CASSLSSNQPQHF

D: .
J: TRBJ2-2
size: few
V: TRBV6-1
DNA: TGTGCCAGCAGTACGTCCAGGTACACCGGGGAGCTGTTTTTT
CDR3: CASSTSRYTGELFF

D: .
J: TRBJ1-1
size: .
V: TRBV18
DNA: TGTGCCAGCTCAGCGATTGCAAACACTGAAGCTTTCTTT
CDR3: CASSAIANTEAFF

D: TRBD1
J: TRBJ1-5
size: .
V: TRBV28
DNA: TGTGCCAGCAGACGAACAGGGGGTGGGATGCCCCAGCATTTT
CDR3: CASRRTGGGMPQHF

D: .
J: TRBJ1-1
size: .
V: TRBV27
DNA: TGTGCCAGCAGTTTATCTACGGGGGCTAGCGGGGAAGCTTTCTTT
CDR3: CASSLSTGASGEAFF

D: TRBD2
J: TRBJ2-3
size: .
V: TRBV11-2
DNA: TGTGCCAGCAGCTTAGCCGGGGGGGCTGGGAATTTT
CDR3: CASSLAGGAGNF

D: .
J: TRBJ2-7
size: .
V: TRBV5-6
DNA: TGTGCCAGCAGCTTGGGGTACAGTCACTACGAGCAGTACTTC
CDR3: CASSLGYSHYEQYF

D: .
J: TRBJ2-5
size: .
V: TRBV21-1
DNA: TGTGCCAGCAACAACCCTGGTCTAGCGGGGCTACCGTGGGAGACCCAGTACTTC
CDR3: CASNNPGLAGLPWETQYF

D: .
J: TRBJ2-7
size: .
V: TRBV7-2
DNA: TGTGCCAGCAGCTTAGCTAGCCCGTTCGAGCAGTACTTC
CDR3: CASSLASPFEQYF

D: .
J: TRBJ2-1
size: .
V: TRBV7-2
DNA: TGTGCCAGCAGCTTAGATTTGTCTGAGCAGTTCTTC
CDR3: CASSLDLSEQFF

D: TRBD1
J: TRBJ2-6
size: .
V: TRBV27
DNA: TGTGCCAGCAGTTTATCGACAGGGCCCTCAAACGTCCTGACTTTC
CDR3: CASSLSTGPSNVLTF

D: .
J: TRBJ1-1
size: .
V: TRBV29-1
DNA: TGCAGTGGGGGGCAGGGCACTGAAGCTTTCTTT
CDR3: CSGGQGTEAFF

D: TRBD1
J: TRBJ1-1
size: few
V: TRBV5-1
DNA: TGTGCCAGCAGCTTAATCAACAGGGGGGGAACTGAAGCTTTCTTT
CDR3: CASSLINRGGTEAFF

D: .
J: TRBJ1-6
size: few
V: TRBV4-2
DNA: TGTGCCAGCAGCCAAGACAGGGAGGGTTCACCCCTCCACTTT
CDR3: CASSQDREGSPLHF

D: .
J: TRBJ2-2
size: .
V: TRBV7-8
DNA: TGTGCCAGCAGCTTAGCTCCCACGTACACCGGGGAGCTGTTTTTT
CDR3: CASSLAPTYTGELFF

D: TRBD1
J: TRBJ2-7
size: .
V: TRBV5-4
DNA: TGTGCCAGCAGCCGGGACAGCGGTCGCCACGAGCAGTACTTC
CDR3: CASSRDSGRHEQYF

D: .
J: TRBJ2-7
size: many
V: TRBV5-6
DNA: TGTGCCAGCAGCGGGGGGTACGGGATAGGGTACGAGCAGTACTTC
CDR3: CASSGGYGIGYEQYF

D: TRBD1
J: TRBJ1-5
size: .
V: TRBV9
DNA: TGTGCCAGCAGCGTAGGACAGGGTGGCAATCAGCCCCAGCATTTT
CDR3: CASSVGQGGNQPQHF

D: .
J: TRBJ2-2
size: .
V: TRBV28
DNA: TGTGCCAGCAGTTTTTCAGGGGAGAGCACCGGGGAGCTGTTTTTT
CDR3: CASSFSGESTGELFF

D: .
J: TRBJ1-5
size: .
V: TRBV7-9
DNA: TGTGCCAGCAGCTTAGCAGACCAGCCCCAGCATTTT
CDR3: CASSLADQPQHF

D: .
J: TRBJ2-3
size: few
V: TRBV28
DNA: TGTGCCAGCTGTAAAAGCGCAGATACGCAGTATTTT
CDR3: CASCKSADTQYF

D: .
J: TRBJ2-3
size: .
V: TRBV6-1
DNA: TGTGCCAGCAGTGGAGGACGGGGGGCTGGTACAGATACGCAGTATTTT
CDR3: CASSGGRGAGTDTQYF

D: TRBD1
J: TRBJ2-1
size: .
V: TRBV5-4
DNA: TGTGCCAGCAGCTCGGCCCCGGGACAGAGGACCTACAATGAGCAGTTCTTC
CDR3: CASSSAPGQRTYNEQFF